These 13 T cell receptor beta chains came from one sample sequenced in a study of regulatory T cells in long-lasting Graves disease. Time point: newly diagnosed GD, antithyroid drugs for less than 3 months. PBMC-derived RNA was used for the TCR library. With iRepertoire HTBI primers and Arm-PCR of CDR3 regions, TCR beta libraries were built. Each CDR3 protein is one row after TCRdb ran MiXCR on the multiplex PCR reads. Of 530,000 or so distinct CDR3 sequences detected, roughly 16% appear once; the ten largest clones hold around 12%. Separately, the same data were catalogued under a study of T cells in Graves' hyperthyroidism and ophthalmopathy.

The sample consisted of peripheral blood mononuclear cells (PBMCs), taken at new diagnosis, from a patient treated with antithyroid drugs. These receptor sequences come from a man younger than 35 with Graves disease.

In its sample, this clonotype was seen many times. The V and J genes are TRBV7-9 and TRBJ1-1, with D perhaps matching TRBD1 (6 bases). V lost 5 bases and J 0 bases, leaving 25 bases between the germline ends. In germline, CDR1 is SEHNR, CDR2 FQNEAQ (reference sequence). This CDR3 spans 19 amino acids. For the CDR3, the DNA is TGTGCCAGCAGCCAAGCAGGGGTCAACCTGCGGGGCATGAACACTGAAGCTTTCTTT. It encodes CASSQAGVNLRGMNTEAFF.

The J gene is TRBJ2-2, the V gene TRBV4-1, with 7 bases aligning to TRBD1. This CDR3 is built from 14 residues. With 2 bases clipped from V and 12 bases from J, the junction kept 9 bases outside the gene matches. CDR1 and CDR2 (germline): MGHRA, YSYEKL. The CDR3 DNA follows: TGCGCCAGCAGCCAACCGGGACAGACCAGGAAGCTGTTTTTT. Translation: CASSQPGQTRKLFF.

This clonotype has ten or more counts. The CDR3 region has the DNA TGTGCCAGCAGCAATAAGGGGAGAGGGGAGCTGTTTTTT. This gives the protein CASSNKGRGELFF. The chain has TRBV28 and TRBJ2-2; perhaps D is TRBD1 or TRBD2 (5 bases each). The CDR3 has 13 residues. Trimming shortened V by 6 bases and J by 8 bases, and 13 bases separated the two germline ends. Germline CDR1 is MDHEN and CDR2 is SYDVKM.

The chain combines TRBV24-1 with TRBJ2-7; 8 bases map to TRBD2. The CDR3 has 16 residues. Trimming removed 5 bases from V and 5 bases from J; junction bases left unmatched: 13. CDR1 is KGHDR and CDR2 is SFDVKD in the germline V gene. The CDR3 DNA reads TGTGCCACCAGTGGGGGCCGAGTAGCGGGATCCAACGAGCAGTACTTC. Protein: CATSGGRVAGSNEQYF.

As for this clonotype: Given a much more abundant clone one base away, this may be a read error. The CDR3 loop reads CASGPTRPVPGNTIYF. The CDR3, as DNA: TGCGCCAGCGGCCCGACACGGCCCGTACCTGGAAACACCATATATTTT. The V and J genes are TRBV5-1 and TRBJ1-3; D unclear. The CDR3 consists of 16 residues. V lost 7 bases and J lost 2, with 19 bases in between. Germline lookup yields CDR1 SGHRS and CDR2 YFSETQ. Variable domain in full (rest from reference TRBV5-1 and TRBJ1-3): KAGVTQTPRYLIKTRGQQVTLSCSPISGHRSVSWYQQTPGQGLQFLFEYFSETQRNKGNFPGRFSGRQFSNSRSEMNVSTLELGDSALYLCASGPTRPVPGNTIYFGEGSWLTVV.

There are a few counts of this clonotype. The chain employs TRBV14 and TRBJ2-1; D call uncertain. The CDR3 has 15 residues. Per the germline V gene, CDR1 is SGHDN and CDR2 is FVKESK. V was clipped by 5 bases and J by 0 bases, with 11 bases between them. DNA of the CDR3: TGTGCCAGCAGCACGTATCCAGGCTCCTACAATGAGCAGTTCTTC. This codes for CASSTYPGSYNEQFF.

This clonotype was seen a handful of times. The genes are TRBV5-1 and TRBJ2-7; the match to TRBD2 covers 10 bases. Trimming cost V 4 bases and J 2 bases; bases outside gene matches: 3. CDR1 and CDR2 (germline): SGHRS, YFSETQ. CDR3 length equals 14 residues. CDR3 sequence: CASSSGGVPYEQYF. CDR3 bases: TGCGCCAGCAGCAGCGGGGGGGTACCCTACGAGCAGTACTTC.

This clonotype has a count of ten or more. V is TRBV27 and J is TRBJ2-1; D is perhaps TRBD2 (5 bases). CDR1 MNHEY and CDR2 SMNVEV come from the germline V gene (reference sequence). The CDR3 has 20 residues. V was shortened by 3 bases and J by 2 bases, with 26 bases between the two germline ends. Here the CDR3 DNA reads TGTGCCAGCAGTTTCGGGTCCCGCGAGTTGGCGGGTACGACCTACAATGAGCAGTTCTTC. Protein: CASSFGSRELAGTTYNEQFF.

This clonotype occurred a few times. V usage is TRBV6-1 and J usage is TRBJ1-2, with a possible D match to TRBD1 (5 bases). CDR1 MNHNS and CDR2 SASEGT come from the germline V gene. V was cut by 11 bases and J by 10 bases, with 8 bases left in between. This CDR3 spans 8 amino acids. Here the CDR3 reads CAGGDYTF. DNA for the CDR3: TGTGCCGGGGGTGACTACACCTTC.

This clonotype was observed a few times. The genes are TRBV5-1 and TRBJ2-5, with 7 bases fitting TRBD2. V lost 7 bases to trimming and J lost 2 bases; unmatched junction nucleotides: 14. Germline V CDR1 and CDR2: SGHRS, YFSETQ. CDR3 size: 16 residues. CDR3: CASEPFGGGVQETQYF. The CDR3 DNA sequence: TGCGCCAGCGAACCCTTTGGGGGAGGGGTGCAAGAGACCCAGTACTTC. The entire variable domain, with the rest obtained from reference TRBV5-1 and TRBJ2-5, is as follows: KAGVTQTPRYLIKTRGQQVTLSCSPISGHRSVSWYQQTPGQGLQFLFEYFSETQRNKGNFPGRFSGRQFSNSRSEMNVSTLELGDSALYLCASEPFGGGVQETQYFGPGTRLLVL.

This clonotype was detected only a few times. The CDR3 region has the DNA TGCGCCAGCTCCCGGGACTGGACCCCCCACGAGCAGTACTTC. Protein sequence: CASSRDWTPHEQYF. The chain joins TRBV10-2 to TRBJ2-3; a possible D gene is TRBD2 (6 bases). Matching the DNA end better, TRBJ2-7 makes the J call doubtful. Germline V gene data show CDR1 as WSHSY and CDR2 as SAAADI. The CDR3 covers 14 residues.

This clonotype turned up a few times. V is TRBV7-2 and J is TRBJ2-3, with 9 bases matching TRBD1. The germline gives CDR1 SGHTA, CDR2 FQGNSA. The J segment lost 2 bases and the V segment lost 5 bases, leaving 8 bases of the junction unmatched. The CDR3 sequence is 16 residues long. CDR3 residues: CASSTLTGGYTDTQYF. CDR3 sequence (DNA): TGTGCCAGCAGCACCCTAACAGGGGGCTACACAGATACGCAGTATTTT.

The CDR3 DNA follows: TGCGCCAGCAGCCACCCTACGGCTACTTCAATCTCCTACAATGAGCAGTTCTTC. The encoded protein is CASSHPTATSISYNEQFF. The chain links TRBV4-1 to TRBJ2-1; D gene uncertain. The CDR3 contains 18 residues. Trimming removed 3 bases from V and 0 bases from J, with 18 bases in between. Germline-derived CDR1 and CDR2 are MGHRA and YSYEKL.